This T cell receptor beta chain stems from a study of cytomegalovirus exposure and HLA in healthy donors. Findings of the study overall: The authors enumerated 164 TCR beta chains as linked to cytomegalovirus. Among TCR sequences, most were rare, though some public TCRs appeared in many donors.

The PCR employed 60 Vbeta primers together with 13 Jbeta primers. Using immunoSEQ multiplex PCR, the repertoire was profiled, and TCRdb retains in-frame clones only, with some absent. The sample has fewer than 120,000 clones, approximately 86% seen once. Points on this clone: The antigen is not known.

This CDR3 has 13 residues. V was pared by 0 bases and J by 4 bases, with 4 bases between. CDR1 SEHNR and CDR2 FQNEAQ come from the germline V gene (reference sequence). Sequencing input: PBMCs. The chain has TRBV7-9 and TRBJ2-1; D call uncertain. This TCR derives from a man aged 40-49 years in good health and CMV-seronegative. The CDR3 bases are TGTGCCAGCAGCTTAGCCGAGTACAATGAGCAGTTCTTC. Translation: CASSLAEYNEQFF.